These 6 T cell receptor beta chains originate from one sample sequenced in a study of OX40 agonist ivuxolimab in advanced cancers. Only in-frame clones appear in the TCRdb table, and some are missing; sequencing was by immunoSEQ multiplex PCR. The sample yields approximately 94,000 clones, 91% seen once. This sample comprised CD4+ or CD8+ T cells sorted from blood, obtained in a trial of the OX40 agonist ivuxolimab. All receptors come from an adult with an advanced solid tumor such as melanoma, head and neck, liver or kidney cancer.

The rearrangement uses TRBV5-4 and TRBJ2-7; tentatively, D is TRBD2 (6 bases). This CDR3 has 14 residues. Per germline, CDR1 SGHNT and CDR2 YYREEE (reference sequence). Trimming took off 3 bases at V and 1 base at J, with 11 bases between the two ends. The CDR3 DNA follows: TGTGCCAGCAGCTCATATAGCGGTTCCTACGAGCAGTACTTC. It is translated as CASSSYSGSYEQYF.

This clone is termed medium-sized. In DNA, the CDR3 is TGCGCCAGCGGCGGAGGGTTCAGTGAGGCTTTCTTT. This encodes CASGGGFSEAFF. The chain joins TRBV5-1 to TRBJ1-1, with D uncertain. The germline V and J ends were trimmed by 7 bases and 11 bases, with 18 bases remaining between them. CDR1 and CDR2 from the germline V gene are SGHRS and YFSETQ. CDR3 length: 12 amino acids.

The rearrangement joins TRBV30 to TRBJ1-2; TRBD1 might be the D (5 bases). V was shortened by 2 bases and J by 0 bases, with 10 bases between the two germline ends. Germline V gene data show CDR1 as GTSNPN and CDR2 as SVGIG (reference sequence). The CDR3 loop spans 14 amino acids. The CDR3 spells CAWSPPGANYGYTF. The DNA for the CDR3 is TGTGCCTGGAGTCCCCCGGGGGCTAACTATGGCTACACCTTC.

This rearrangement joins TRBV29-1 to TRBJ2-3; D is tentatively TRBD1 or TRBD2 (6 bases each). The germline CDR1 and CDR2 sequences are SQVTM and ANQGSEA. There are 14 residues in the CDR3. V lost 7 bases and J 1 base, leaving 15 bases between the germline ends. The CDR3 here is CSANRGDRTDTQYF. The CDR3 nucleotides read TGCAGCGCCAATAGGGGGGACCGCACAGATACGCAGTATTTT.

The J gene is TRBJ2-2, the V gene TRBV4-3, with D possibly being TRBD1 or TRBD2 (5 bases each). CDR1 LGHNA and CDR2 YSLEER come from the germline V gene. The CDR3 has 16 amino acids. Deletions cut 2 bases from V and 7 bases from J, with 17 bases between. As DNA, the CDR3 is TGCGCCAGCAGCCAATTTGGGCTGGGACGGGACGGGGAGCTGTTTTTT. Translating gives CASSQFGLGRDGELFF.

The gene calls are TRBV7-2 and TRBJ2-7; D not certain. Trimming took 0 bases from V and 4 from J, leaving 13 bases between them. Looked up from germline, CDR1 is SGHTA and CDR2 is FQGNSA. The CDR3 has 15 residues. CDR3 coding DNA: TGTGCCAGCAGCTTAGCCTGGGTGCCCAGTTACGAGCAGTACTTC. Its translation is CASSLAWVPSYEQYF. The full variable domain, in which reference TRBV7-2 and TRBJ2-7 provide the parts outside the CDR3, is GAGVSQSPSNKVTEKGKDVELRCDPISGHTALYWYRQSLGQGLEFLIYFQGNSAPDKSGLPSDRFSAERTGGSVSTLTIQRTQQEDSAVYLCASSLAWVPSYEQYFGPGTRLTVT.